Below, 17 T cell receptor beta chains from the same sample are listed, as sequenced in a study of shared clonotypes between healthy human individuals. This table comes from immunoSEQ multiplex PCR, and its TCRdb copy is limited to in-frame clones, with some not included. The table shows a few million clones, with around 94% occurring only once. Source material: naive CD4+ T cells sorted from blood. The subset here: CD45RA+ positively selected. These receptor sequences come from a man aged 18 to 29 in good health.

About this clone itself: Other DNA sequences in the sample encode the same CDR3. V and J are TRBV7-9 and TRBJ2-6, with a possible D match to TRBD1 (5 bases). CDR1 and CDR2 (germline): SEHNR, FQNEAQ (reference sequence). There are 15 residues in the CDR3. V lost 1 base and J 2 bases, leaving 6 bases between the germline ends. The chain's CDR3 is CASSLGGTGANVLTF. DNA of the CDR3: TGTGCCAGCAGCTTAGGGGGCACTGGGGCCAACGTCCTGACTTTC.

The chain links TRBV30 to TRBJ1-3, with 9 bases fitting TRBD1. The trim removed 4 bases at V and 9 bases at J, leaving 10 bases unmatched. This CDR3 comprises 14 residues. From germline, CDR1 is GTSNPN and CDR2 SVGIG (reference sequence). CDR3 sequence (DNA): TGTGCCTGGAATCCTCCGGGACAGGGTAGCACCATATATTTT. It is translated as CAWNPPGQGSTIYF.

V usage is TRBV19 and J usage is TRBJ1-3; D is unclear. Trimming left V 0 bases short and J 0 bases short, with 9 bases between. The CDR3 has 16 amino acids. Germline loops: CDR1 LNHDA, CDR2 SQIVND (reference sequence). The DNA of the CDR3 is TGTGCCAGTAGTATAGATATCGGCTTCTCTGGAAACACCATATATTTT. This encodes CASSIDIGFSGNTIYF.

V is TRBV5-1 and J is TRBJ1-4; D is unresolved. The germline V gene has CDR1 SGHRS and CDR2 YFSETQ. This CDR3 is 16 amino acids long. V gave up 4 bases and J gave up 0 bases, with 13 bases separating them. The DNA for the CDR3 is TGCGCCAGCAGCCCCCTTTCAGGAACAACTAATGAAAAACTGTTTTTT. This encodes CASSPLSGTTNEKLFF.

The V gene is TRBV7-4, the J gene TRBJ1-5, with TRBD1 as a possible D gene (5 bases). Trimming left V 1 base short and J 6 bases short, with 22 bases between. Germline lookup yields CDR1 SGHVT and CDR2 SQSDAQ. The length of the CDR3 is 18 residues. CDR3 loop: CASSLGAEGTHPIQPQHF. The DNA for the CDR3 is TGTGCCAGCAGCTTAGGCGCCGAAGGGACTCATCCTATTCAGCCCCAGCATTTT.

This CDR3 reads CATNGGSYEQYF. The CDR3, as DNA: TGTGCCACCAACGGGGGCTCCTACGAGCAGTACTTC. The V gene is TRBV10-3, the J gene TRBJ2-7, with D possibly TRBD2 on 6 matching bases. CDR1 ENHRY and CDR2 SYGVKD come from the germline V gene. The CDR3 length is 12 residues. Trimming removed 10 bases at V and 0 bases at J, with 10 bases between.

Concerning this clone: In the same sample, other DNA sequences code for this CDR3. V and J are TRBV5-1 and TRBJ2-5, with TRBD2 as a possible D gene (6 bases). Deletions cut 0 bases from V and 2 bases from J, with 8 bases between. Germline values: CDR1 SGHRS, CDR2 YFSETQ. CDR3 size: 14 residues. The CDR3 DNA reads TGCGCCAGCAGCTTGGTAGCGGCTCAAGAGACCCAGTACTTC. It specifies CASSLVAAQETQYF.

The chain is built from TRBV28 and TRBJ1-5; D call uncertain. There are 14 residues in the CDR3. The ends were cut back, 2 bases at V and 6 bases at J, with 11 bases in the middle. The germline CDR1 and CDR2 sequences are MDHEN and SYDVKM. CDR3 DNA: TGTGCCAGCAGTTTAAACGGGAGGCGTCAGCCCCAGCATTTT. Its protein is CASSLNGRRQPQHF. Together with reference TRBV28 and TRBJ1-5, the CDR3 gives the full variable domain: DVKVTQSSRYLVKRTGEKVFLECVQDMDHENMFWYRQDPGLGLRLIYFSYDVKMKEKGDIPEGYSVSREKKERFSLILESASTNQTSMYLCASSLNGRRQPQHFGDGTRLSIL.

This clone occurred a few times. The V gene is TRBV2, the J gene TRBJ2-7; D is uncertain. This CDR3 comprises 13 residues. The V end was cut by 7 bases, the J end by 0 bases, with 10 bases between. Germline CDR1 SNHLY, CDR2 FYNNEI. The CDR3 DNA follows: TGTGCCAGCAAACGGTCCATCTCCTACGAGCAGTACTTC. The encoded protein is CASKRSISYEQYF.

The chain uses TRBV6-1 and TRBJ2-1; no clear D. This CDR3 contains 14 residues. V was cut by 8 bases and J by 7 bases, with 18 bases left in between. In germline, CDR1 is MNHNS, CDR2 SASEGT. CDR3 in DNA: TGTGCCAGCCACACGGCGGTTCTCGTGAATGAGCAGTTCTTC. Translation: CASHTAVLVNEQFF.

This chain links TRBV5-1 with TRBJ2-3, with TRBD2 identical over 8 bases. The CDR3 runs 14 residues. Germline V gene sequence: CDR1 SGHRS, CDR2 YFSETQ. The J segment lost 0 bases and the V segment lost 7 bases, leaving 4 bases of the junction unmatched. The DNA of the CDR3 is TGCGCCAGCGTCGGGGGGGCAAGCACAGATACGCAGTATTTT. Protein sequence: CASVGGASTDTQYF.

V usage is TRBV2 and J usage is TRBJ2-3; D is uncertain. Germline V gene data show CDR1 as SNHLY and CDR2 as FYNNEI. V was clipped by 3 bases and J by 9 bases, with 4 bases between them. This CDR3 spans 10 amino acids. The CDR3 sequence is CASSEGTQYF. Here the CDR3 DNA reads TGTGCCAGCAGTGAGGGAACGCAGTATTTT.

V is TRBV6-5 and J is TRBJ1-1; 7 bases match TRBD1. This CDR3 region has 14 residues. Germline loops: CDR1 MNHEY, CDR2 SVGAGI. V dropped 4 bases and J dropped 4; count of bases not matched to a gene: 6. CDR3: CASSFDRVITEAFF. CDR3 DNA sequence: TGTGCCAGCAGTTTCGACAGGGTGATCACTGAAGCTTTCTTT.

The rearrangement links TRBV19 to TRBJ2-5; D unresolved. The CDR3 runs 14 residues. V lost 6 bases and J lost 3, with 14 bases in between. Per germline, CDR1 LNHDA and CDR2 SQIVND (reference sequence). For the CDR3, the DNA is TGTGCCAGTAGCACCCTTACCCCCAAAGAGACCCAGTACTTC. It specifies CASSTLTPKETQYF.

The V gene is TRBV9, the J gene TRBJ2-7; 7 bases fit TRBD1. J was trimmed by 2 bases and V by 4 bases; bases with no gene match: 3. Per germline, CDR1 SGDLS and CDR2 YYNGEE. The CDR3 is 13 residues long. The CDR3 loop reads CASSTGTAYEQYF. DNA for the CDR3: TGTGCCAGCAGCACAGGGACAGCCTACGAGCAGTACTTC.

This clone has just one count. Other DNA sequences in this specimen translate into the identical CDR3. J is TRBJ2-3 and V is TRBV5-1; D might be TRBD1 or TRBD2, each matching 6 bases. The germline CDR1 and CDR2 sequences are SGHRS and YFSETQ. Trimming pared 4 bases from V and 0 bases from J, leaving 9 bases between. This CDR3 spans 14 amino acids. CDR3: CASSGGLSTDTQYF. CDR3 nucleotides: TGCGCCAGCAGCGGGGGGCTAAGCACAGATACGCAGTATTTT.

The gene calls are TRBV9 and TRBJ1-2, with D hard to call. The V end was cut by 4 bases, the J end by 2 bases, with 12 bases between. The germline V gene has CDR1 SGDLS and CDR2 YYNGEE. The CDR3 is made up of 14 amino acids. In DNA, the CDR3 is TGTGCCAGCAGCTCCTTCACCCTGAACTATGGCTACACCTTC. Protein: CASSSFTLNYGYTF.